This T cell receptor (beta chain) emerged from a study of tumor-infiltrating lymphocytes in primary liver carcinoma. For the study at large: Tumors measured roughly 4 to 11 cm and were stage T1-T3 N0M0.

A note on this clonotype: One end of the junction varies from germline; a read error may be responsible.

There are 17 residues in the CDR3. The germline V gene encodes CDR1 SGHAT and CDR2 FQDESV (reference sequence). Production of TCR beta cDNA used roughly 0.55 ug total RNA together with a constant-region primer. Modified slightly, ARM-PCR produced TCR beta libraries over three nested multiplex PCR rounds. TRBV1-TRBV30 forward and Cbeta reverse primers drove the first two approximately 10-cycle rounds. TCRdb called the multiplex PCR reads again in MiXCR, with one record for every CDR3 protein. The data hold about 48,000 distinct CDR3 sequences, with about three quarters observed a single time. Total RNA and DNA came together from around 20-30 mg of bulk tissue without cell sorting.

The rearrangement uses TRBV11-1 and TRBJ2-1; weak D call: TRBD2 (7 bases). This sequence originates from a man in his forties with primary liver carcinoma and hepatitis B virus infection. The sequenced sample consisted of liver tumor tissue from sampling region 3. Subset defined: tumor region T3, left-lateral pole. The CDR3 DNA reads TGTGCCAGCAGCTTGGGACATGCGGGAGAAGTTGACAATGAGCAGTCCTTC. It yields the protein CASSLGHAGEVDNEQSF. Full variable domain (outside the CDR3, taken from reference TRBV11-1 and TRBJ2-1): EAEVAQSPRYKITEKSQAVAFWCDPISGHATLYWYRQILGQGPELLVQFQDESVVDDSQLPKDRFSAERLKGVDSTLKIQPAELGDSAMYLCASSLGHAGEVDNEQSFGPGTRLTVL.